Listed below are T cell receptor beta chains from one sample, sequenced in a study of T-cell memory formation after mild COVID-19. Using its own MiXCR run on the 5' RACE reads, TCRdb lists one record per CDR3 protein. This table has around 300,000 distinct CDR3 sequences, 14% appearing once. The sequenced material came from PBMCs or a T cell subset sorted from them (not recorded which). Receptor source: a man in his late teens or twenties who had mild COVID-19 (a few samples of this study predate the infection). Cell type and time point are not known. Each CDR3 is given without its conserved first and last residue. D genes are given only for firm matches.

V	J	D	CDR3
TRBV10-3	TRBJ2-1	TRBD1	ASGPWDRYNEQF
TRBV7-2	TRBJ2-5	-	ASSLLAAQETQY
TRBV28	TRBJ2-1	TRBD2	ASSIAGALNNEQF
TRBV4-2	TRBJ1-2	-	ASSQEADFYGYT
TRBV5-1	TRBJ1-5	-	ASSLDAERQPQH
TRBV12-3/TRBV12-4	TRBJ1-5	TRBD1	ASSYPGQGGQPQH
TRBV5-1	TRBJ1-5	-	ASRSVPGSNQPQH
TRBV25-1	TRBJ2-1	TRBD2	ASSEERTGGPISYNEQF
TRBV4-3	TRBJ2-2	TRBD1	ASSHPRDSLTGELF
TRBV4-1	TRBJ2-5	-	ASSPTVGETQY
TRBV24-1	TRBJ2-3	TRBD1	ATSPGQGRADTQY
TRBV20-1	TRBJ1-5	-	SAIGGFNQPQH
TRBV4-1	TRBJ1-1	-	ASSLTGMAEAF
TRBV5-1	TRBJ1-5	-	ASSSGDNSNQPQH